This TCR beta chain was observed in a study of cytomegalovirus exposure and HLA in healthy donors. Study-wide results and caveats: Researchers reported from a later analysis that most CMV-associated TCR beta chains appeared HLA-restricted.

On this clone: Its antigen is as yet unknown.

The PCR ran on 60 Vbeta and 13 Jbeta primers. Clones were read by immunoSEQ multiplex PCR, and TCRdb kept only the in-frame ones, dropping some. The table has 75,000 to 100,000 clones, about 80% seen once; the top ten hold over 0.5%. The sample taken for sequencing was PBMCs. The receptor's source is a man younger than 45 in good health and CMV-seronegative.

CDR3 loop: CASSSQYSNQPQHF. CDR3 nucleotide sequence: TGTGCCAGCAGCTCACAGTATAGCAATCAGCCCCAGCATTTT. This chain connects TRBV7-2 to TRBJ1-5; D not certain. Trimming removed 4 bases from V and 0 bases from J, with 7 bases in between. The germline gives CDR1 SGHTA, CDR2 FQGNSA. This CDR3 has 14 residues.